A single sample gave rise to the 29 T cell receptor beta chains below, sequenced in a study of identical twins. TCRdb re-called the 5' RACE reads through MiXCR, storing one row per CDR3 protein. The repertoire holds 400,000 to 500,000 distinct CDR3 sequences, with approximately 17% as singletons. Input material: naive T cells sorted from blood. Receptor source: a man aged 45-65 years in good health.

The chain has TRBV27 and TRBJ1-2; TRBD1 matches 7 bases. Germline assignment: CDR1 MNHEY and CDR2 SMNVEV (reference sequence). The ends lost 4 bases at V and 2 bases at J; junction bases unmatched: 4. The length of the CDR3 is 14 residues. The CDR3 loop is CASSSQTGNYGYTF. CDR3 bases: TGTGCCAGCAGTTCCCAGACAGGGAACTATGGCTACACCTTC.

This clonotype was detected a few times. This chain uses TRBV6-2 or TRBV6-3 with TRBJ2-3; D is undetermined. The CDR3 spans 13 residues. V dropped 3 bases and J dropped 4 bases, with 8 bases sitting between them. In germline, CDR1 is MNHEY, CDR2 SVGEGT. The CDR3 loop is CASSYFIADTQYF. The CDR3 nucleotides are TGTGCCAGCAGTTATTTTATCGCAGATACGCAGTATTTT.

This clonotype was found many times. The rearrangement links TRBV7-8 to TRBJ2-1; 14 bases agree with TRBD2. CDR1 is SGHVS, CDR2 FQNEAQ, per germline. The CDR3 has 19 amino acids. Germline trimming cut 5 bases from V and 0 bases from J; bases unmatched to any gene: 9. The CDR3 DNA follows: TGTGCCAGCAGCCAGGGACTAGCGGGAGTCTCTAGCTCCTACAATGAGCAGTTCTTC. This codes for CASSQGLAGVSSSYNEQFF.

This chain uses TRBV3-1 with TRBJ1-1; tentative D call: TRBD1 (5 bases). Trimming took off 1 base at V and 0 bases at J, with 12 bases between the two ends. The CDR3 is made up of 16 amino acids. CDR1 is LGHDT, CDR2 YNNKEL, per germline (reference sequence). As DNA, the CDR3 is TGTGCCAGCAGCCAAGGACTAGGGGTGGTGAACACTGAAGCTTTCTTT. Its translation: CASSQGLGVVNTEAFF.

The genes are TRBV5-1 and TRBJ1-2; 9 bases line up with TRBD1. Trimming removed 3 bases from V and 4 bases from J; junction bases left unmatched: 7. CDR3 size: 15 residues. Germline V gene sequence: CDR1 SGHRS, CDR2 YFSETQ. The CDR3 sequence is CASSSGGQGPYGYTF. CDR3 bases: TGCGCCAGCAGCTCCGGAGGACAGGGGCCCTATGGCTACACCTTC.

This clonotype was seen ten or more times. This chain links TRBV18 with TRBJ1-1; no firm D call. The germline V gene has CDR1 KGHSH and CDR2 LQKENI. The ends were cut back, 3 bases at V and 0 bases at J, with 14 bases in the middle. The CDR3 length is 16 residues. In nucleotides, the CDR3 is TGTGCCAGCTCACCCCCAGGACGGCCCCTGAACACTGAAGCTTTCTTT. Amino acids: CASSPPGRPLNTEAFF.

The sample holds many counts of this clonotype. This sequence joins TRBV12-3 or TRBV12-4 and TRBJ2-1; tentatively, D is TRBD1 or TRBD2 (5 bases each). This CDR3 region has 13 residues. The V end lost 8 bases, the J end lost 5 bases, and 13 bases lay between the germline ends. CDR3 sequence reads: CASRGTQNNEQFF. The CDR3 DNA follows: TGTGCCAGCCGAGGGACGCAAAACAATGAGCAGTTCTTC.

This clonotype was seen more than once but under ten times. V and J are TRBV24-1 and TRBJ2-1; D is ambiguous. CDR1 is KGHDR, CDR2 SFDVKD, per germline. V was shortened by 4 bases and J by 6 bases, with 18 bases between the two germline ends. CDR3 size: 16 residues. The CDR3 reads CATSDSGVRGLNEQFF. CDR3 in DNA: TGTGCCACCAGTGACTCCGGTGTACGAGGTCTCAATGAGCAGTTCTTC.

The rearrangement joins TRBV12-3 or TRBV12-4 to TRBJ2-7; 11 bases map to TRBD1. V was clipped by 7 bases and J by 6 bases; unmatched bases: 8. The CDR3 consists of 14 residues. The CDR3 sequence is CASKRDRGWGEQYF. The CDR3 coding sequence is TGTGCCAGCAAACGGGACAGGGGGTGGGGCGAGCAGTACTTC.

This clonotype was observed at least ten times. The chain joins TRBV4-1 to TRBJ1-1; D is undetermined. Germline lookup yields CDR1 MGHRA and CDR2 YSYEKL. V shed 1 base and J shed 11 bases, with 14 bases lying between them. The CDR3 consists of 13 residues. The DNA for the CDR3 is TGCGCCAGCAGCCAAGTTACGCCCGAGGTGGCTTTCTTT. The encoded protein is CASSQVTPEVAFF.

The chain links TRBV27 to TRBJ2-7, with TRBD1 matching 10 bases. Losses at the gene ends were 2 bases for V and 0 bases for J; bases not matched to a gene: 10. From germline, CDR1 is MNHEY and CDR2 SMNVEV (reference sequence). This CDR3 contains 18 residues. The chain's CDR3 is CASSLRRTGGKSSYEQYF. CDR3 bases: TGTGCCAGCAGTTTACGCCGGACAGGGGGTAAATCCTCCTACGAGCAGTACTTC.

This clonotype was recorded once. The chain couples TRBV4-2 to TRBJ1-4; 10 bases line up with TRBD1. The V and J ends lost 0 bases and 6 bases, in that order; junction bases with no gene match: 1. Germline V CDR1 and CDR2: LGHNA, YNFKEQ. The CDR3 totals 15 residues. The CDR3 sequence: CASSQEGQGDEKLFF. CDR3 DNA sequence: TGTGCCAGCAGCCAAGAAGGACAGGGGGATGAAAAACTGTTTTTT.

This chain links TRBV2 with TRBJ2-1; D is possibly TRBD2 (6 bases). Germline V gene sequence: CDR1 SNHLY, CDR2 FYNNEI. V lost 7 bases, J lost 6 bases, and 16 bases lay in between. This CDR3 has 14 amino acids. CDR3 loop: CASNMDYPPNEQFF. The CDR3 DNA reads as TGTGCCAGCAATATGGACTATCCCCCCAATGAGCAGTTCTTC.

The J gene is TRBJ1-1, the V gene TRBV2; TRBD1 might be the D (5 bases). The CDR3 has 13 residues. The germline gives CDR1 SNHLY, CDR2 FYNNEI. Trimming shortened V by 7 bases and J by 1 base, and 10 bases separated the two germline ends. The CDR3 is CASTSTENTEAFF. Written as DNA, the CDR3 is TGTGCCAGCACCTCGACAGAGAACACTGAAGCTTTCTTT.

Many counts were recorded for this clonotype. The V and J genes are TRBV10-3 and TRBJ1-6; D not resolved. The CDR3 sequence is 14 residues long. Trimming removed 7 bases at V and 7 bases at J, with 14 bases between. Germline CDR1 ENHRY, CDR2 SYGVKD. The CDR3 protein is CAITRSVPNSPLHF. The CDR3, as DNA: TGTGCCATCACCAGATCTGTGCCGAATTCACCCCTCCACTTT.

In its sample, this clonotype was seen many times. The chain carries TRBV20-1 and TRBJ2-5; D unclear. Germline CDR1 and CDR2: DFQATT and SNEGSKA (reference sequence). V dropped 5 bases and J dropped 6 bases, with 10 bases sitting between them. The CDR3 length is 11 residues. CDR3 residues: CSAANPQTQYF. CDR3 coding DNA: TGCAGTGCTGCAAACCCTCAGACCCAGTACTTC.

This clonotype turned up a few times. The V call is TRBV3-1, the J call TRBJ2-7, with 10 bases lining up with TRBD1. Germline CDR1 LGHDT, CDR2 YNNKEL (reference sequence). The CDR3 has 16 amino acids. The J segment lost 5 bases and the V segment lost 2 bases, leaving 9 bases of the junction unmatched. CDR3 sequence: CASSQFPGTGVHEQYF. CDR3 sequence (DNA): TGTGCCAGCAGCCAATTCCCCGGGACAGGGGTCCACGAGCAGTACTTC.

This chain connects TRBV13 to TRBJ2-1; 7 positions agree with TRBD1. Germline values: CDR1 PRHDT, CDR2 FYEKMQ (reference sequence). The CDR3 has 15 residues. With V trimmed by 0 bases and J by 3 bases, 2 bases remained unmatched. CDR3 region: CASSLGTGLYNEQFF. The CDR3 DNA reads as TGTGCCAGCAGCTTAGGGACAGGGCTCTACAATGAGCAGTTCTTC. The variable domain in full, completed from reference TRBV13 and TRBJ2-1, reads AAGVIQSPRHLIKEKRETATLKCYPIPRHDTVYWYQQGPGQDPQFLISFYEKMQSDKGSIPDRFSAQQFSDYHSELNMSSLELGDSALYFCASSLGTGLYNEQFFGPGTRLTVL.

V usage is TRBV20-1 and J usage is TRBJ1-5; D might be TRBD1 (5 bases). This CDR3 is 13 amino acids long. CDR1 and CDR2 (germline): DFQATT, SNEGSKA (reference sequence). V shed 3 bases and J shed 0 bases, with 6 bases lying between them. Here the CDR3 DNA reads TGCAGTGCTAGTCAGGGTAGCAATCAGCCCCAGCATTTT. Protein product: CSASQGSNQPQHF.

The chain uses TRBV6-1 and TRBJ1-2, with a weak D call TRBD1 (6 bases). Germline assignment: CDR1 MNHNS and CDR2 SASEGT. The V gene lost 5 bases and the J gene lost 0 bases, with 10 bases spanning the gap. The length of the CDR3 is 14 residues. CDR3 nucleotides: TGTGCCAGCAGTCAGGACAGCGCTAACTATGGCTACACCTTC. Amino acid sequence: CASSQDSANYGYTF.

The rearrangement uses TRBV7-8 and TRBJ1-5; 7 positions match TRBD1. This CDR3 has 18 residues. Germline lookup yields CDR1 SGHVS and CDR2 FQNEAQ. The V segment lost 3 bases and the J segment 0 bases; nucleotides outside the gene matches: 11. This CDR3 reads CASSLTPETGNSNQPQHF. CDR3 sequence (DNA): TGTGCCAGCAGCTTGACCCCCGAGACAGGGAATAGCAATCAGCCCCAGCATTTT.

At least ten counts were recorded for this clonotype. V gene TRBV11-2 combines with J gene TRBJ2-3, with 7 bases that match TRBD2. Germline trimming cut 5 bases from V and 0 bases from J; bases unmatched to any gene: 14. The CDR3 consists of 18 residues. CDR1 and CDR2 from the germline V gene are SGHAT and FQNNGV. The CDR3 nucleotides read TGTGCCAGCAGCCTTAACCCCCCTAGCGGACTGAGCACAGATACGCAGTATTTT. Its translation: CASSLNPPSGLSTDTQYF. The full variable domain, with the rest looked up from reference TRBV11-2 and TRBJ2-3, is EAGVAQSPRYKIIEKRQSVAFWCNPISGHATLYWYQQILGQGPKLLIQFQNNGVVDDSQLPKDRFSAERLKGVDSTLKIQPAKLEDSAVYLCASSLNPPSGLSTDTQYFGPGTRLTVL.

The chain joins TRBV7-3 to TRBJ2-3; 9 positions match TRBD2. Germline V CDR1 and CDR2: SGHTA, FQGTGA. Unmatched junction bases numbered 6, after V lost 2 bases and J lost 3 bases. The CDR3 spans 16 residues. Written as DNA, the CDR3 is TGTGCCAGCAGCTTATTCGGCGGGAGGGCTACAGATACGCAGTATTTT. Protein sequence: CASSLFGGRATDTQYF.

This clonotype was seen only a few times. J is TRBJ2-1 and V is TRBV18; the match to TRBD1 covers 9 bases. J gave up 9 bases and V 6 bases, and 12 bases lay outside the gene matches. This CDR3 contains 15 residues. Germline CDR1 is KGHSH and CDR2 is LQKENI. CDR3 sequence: CASSPSGQGGGEQFF. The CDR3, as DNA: TGTGCCAGCTCCCCATCGGGACAGGGCGGCGGTGAGCAGTTCTTC.

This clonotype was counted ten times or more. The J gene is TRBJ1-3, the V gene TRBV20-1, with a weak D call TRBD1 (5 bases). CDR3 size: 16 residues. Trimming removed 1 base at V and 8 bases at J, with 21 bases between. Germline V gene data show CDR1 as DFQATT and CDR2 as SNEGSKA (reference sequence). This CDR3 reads CSARVPEGWYEDTIYF. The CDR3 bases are TGCAGTGCTAGAGTCCCGGAGGGGTGGTACGAGGACACCATATATTTT.

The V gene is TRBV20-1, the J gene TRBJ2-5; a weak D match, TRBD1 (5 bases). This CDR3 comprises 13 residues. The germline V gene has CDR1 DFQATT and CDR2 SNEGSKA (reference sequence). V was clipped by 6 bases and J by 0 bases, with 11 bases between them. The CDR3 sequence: CSARTLYQETQYF. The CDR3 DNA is TGCAGTGCAAGGACACTGTACCAAGAGACCCAGTACTTC.

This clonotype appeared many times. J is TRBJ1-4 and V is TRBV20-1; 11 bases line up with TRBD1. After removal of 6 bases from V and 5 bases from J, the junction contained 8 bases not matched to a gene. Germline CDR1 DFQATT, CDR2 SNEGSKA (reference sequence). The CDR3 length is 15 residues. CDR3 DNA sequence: TGCAGTGCACCGCGGACAGGGGGCGTCAATGAAAAACTGTTTTTT. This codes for CSAPRTGGVNEKLFF.

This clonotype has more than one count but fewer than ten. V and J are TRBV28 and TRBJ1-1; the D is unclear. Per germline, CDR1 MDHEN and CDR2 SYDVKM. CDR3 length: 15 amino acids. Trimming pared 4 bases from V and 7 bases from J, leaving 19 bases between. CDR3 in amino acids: CASSSLGQDYHEAFF. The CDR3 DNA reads TGTGCCAGCAGTTCCCTCGGTCAGGACTATCATGAAGCTTTCTTT.

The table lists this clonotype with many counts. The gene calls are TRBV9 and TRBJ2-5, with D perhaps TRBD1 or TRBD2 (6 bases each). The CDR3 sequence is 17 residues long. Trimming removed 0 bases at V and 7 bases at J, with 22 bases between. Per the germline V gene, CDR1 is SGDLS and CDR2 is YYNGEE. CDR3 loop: CASSVGGADHVLGTQYF. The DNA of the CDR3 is TGTGCCAGCAGCGTAGGGGGGGCAGATCACGTTTTAGGGACCCAGTACTTC. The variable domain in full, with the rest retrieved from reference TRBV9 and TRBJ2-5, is DSGVTQTPKHLITATGQRVTLRCSPRSGDLSVYWYQQSLDQGLQFLIQYYNGEERAKGNILERFSAQQFPDLHSELNLSSLELGDSALYFCASSVGGADHVLGTQYFGPGTRLLVL.